These 28 T cell receptor beta chains were all obtained from the same sample, sequenced in a study of cytomegalovirus exposure and HLA in healthy donors. The PCR used 60 Vbeta and 13 Jbeta primers. Method: immunoSEQ multiplex PCR; TCRdb's copy keeps in-frame clones and lacks some. The sample has some 200,000 clones, roughly 82% seen once. The source material was PBMCs. These TCRs come from a woman aged 45-60 years in good health and CMV-seropositive.

Worth noting for this clone: The same CDR3 also results from other DNA sequences found in this sample. The chain links TRBV5-1 to TRBJ2-5, with D hard to call. Trimming left V 3 bases short and J 3 bases short, with 6 bases between. The CDR3 extends over 12 amino acids. Germline V gives CDR1 SGHRS, CDR2 YFSETQ. The CDR3 loop is CASSSSEETQYF. The CDR3 DNA reads as TGCGCCAGCAGCTCTAGTGAAGAGACCCAGTACTTC.

The chain combines TRBV7-2 with TRBJ2-5, with 9 bases matching TRBD2. This CDR3 contains 16 residues. From germline, CDR1 is SGHTA and CDR2 FQGNSA. V lost 4 bases and J lost 5; bases outside the gene matches: 11. CDR3: CASSSGASGGPETQYF. Here the CDR3 DNA reads TGTGCCAGCAGCTCAGGAGCGAGCGGGGGGCCGGAGACCCAGTACTTC.

The J gene is TRBJ2-1, the V gene TRBV5-8; 11 nucleotides line up with TRBD2. Germline V gives CDR1 SGHTS, CDR2 YDEGEE. Trimming took 0 bases from V and 2 from J; bases not matched to a gene: 10. The CDR3 has 19 amino acids. For the CDR3, the DNA is TGTGCCAGCAGCTTGGCGGGTAGCGGGGGGGCCGCGGCCTACAATGAGCAGTTCTTC. It yields the protein CASSLAGSGGAAAYNEQFF.

Only one count was recorded for this clone. This sequence joins TRBV5-6 and TRBJ2-7; possible D gene TRBD2, 6 bases. CDR1 is SGHDT, CDR2 YYEEEE, per germline. V was pared by 3 bases and J by 12 bases, with 13 bases between. This CDR3 is 11 amino acids long. CDR3 sequence (DNA): TGTGCCAGCAGCTCCAGGGAGGAGAGGTACTTC. This codes for CASSSREERYF.

V usage is TRBV5-5 and J usage is TRBJ2-5, with TRBD2 matching over 9 bases. CDR3 length equals 15 residues. CDR1 is SGHKS and CDR2 is YYEKEE in the germline V gene (reference sequence). After removal of 4 bases from V and 5 bases from J, the junction contained 9 bases not matched to a gene. The CDR3 DNA is TGTGCCAGCAGCCCTGCGGGGGGGCGCTTTGAGACCCAGTACTTC. It codes for CASSPAGGRFETQYF.

The genes are TRBV5-1 and TRBJ2-7, with 14 positions matching TRBD2. Per germline, CDR1 SGHRS and CDR2 YFSETQ. Unmatched junction bases numbered 10, after V lost 2 bases and J lost 0 bases. This CDR3 contains 19 residues. In DNA, the CDR3 is TGCGCCAGCAGCTTCCGGGCGGGACTAGCGGGGGCCGACTCCTACGAGCAGTACTTC. This translates into CASSFRAGLAGADSYEQYF.

The genes are TRBV6-1 and TRBJ2-7; 9 bases line up with TRBD2. CDR3 length: 14 amino acids. Germline V gives CDR1 MNHNS, CDR2 SASEGT. V was pared by 11 bases and J by 2 bases, with 10 bases of the junction left unmatched. This chain's CDR3 is CASWSGGRPYEQYF. In DNA, the CDR3 is TGTGCCTCATGGAGCGGGGGGCGCCCCTACGAGCAGTACTTC.

CDR3 sequence reads: CASSNSRLATTYEQYF. In nucleotides, the CDR3 is TGTGCCAGCAGCAACTCCCGACTAGCGACCACATACGAGCAGTACTTC. This chain joins TRBV21-1 and TRBJ2-7; the DNA was not compared with TRBD2, the D call given in the table. TRBV21-1 is recorded as a pseudogene. The CDR3 sequence is 16 residues long.

This clone was detected once. V gene TRBV7-3 combines with J gene TRBJ2-2; D gene ambiguous. Trimming took 2 bases from V and 6 from J, leaving 7 bases between them. This CDR3 comprises 13 residues. Germline V gene sequence: CDR1 SGHTA, CDR2 FQGTGA. The CDR3 nucleotides read TGTGCCAGCAGCTTAGTCAGGTCCGGGGAGCTGTTTTTT. It translates to CASSLVRSGELFF.

Comment on this clone: Other DNA sequences from this sample encode an identical CDR3 as well. V usage is TRBV18 and J usage is TRBJ2-3; the match to TRBD1 covers 9 bases. CDR3 length: 14 residues. CDR1 is KGHSH, CDR2 LQKENI, per germline. J lost 3 bases, V lost 6 bases, and 4 bases had no gene match. The CDR3 DNA reads TGTGCCAGCTCTCCCGGGACAGGGACAGATACGCAGTATTTT. Translated: CASSPGTGTDTQYF.

CDR3 region: CASSEPGVVGETQYF. The CDR3 nucleotides are TGTGCCAGCAGTGAGCCCGGGGTGGTAGGGGAGACCCAGTACTTC. This rearrangement joins TRBV2 to TRBJ2-5; possible D gene TRBD2, 5 bases. CDR1 is SNHLY, CDR2 FYNNEI, per germline. There are 15 residues in the CDR3. V was pared by 3 bases and J by 5 bases, with 16 bases between.

The chain combines TRBV30 with TRBJ1-5; maybe TRBD1 (5 bases). Germline CDR1 and CDR2: GTSNPN and SVGIG (reference sequence). The CDR3 extends over 14 amino acids. V was trimmed by 2 bases and J by 0 bases, leaving 8 bases between them. The CDR3 nucleotides read TGTGCCTGGAGTACGACAGATAGCAATCAGCCCCAGCATTTT. As protein: CAWSTTDSNQPQHF.

This chain connects TRBV6-5 to TRBJ2-6; maybe TRBD2 (5 bases). The CDR3 length is 15 residues. Trimming pared 0 bases from V and 2 bases from J, leaving 5 bases between. Germline-derived CDR1 and CDR2 are MNHEY and SVGAGI. CDR3 DNA sequence: TGTGCCAGCAGTTACTCCGGGGCTGGGGCCAACGTCCTGACTTTC. Its protein is CASSYSGAGANVLTF.

This clone was seen only a few times. The gene calls are TRBV7-3 and TRBJ2-2; D may be TRBD1 (5 bases). Germline V CDR1 and CDR2: SGHTA, FQGTGA. This CDR3 spans 14 amino acids. V lost 5 bases and J 4 bases, leaving 11 bases between the germline ends. The CDR3 sequence: CASSMEDSTGELFF. The CDR3 DNA reads TGTGCCAGCAGCATGGAAGACAGCACCGGGGAGCTGTTTTTT. Full variable domain (rest looked up from reference TRBV7-3 and TRBJ2-2): GAGVSQTPSNKVTEKGKYVELRCDPISGHTALYWYRQSLGQGPEFLIYFQGTGAADDSGLPNDRFFAVRPEGSVSTLKIQRTERGDSAVYLCASSMEDSTGELFFGEGSRLTVL.

The chain links TRBV19 to TRBJ2-1; D is perhaps TRBD2 (5 bases). The germline V gene has CDR1 LNHDA and CDR2 SQIVND (reference sequence). The CDR3 totals 18 residues. V lost 3 bases, J lost 1 base, and 19 bases lay in between. The CDR3 DNA follows: TGTGCCAGTAGTATGCGGCGGCCCACCCGGGGATCCTACAATGAGCAGTTCTTC. This translates into CASSMRRPTRGSYNEQFF. Full variable domain (missing parts from reference TRBV19 and TRBJ2-1): DGGITQSPKYLFRKEGQNVTLSCEQNLNHDAMYWYRQDPGQGLRLIYYSQIVNDFQKGDIAEGYSVSREKKESFPLTVTSAQKNPTAFYLCASSMRRPTRGSYNEQFFGPGTRLTVL.

This chain links TRBV7-2 with TRBJ1-1, with TRBD1 identical over 7 bases. The V and J ends lost 4 bases and 11 bases, in that order; junction bases with no gene match: 16. Germline CDR1 and CDR2: SGHTA and FQGNSA. The CDR3 sequence is 15 residues long. The CDR3 sequence is CASSSPRDSLLGAFF. CDR3 sequence (DNA): TGTGCCAGCAGCTCCCCCCGGGACAGCCTTTTGGGGGCTTTCTTT. The full variable domain, its missing parts supplied by reference TRBV7-2 and TRBJ1-1, is GAGVSQSPSNKVTEKGKDVELRCDPISGHTALYWYRQSLGQGLEFLIYFQGNSAPDKSGLPSDRFSAERTGGSVSTLTIQRTQQEDSAVYLCASSSPRDSLLGAFFGQGTRLTVV.

This CDR3 is CASSFPGVNEQFF. CDR3 DNA sequence: TGTGCCAGCAGCTTCCCAGGGGTGAATGAGCAGTTCTTC. V is TRBV7-2 and J is TRBJ2-1, with D perhaps TRBD1 (6 bases). Trimming left V 3 bases short and J 7 bases short, with 10 bases between. Germline V gene sequence: CDR1 SGHTA, CDR2 FQGNSA. This CDR3 spans 13 amino acids.

The chain links TRBV28 to TRBJ1-5, with 10 bases matching TRBD1. This CDR3 is 17 amino acids long. Looked up from germline, CDR1 is MDHEN and CDR2 is SYDVKM. After removal of 5 bases from V and 2 bases from J, the junction contained 9 bases not matched to a gene. The CDR3 bases are TGTGCCAGCAGTAACGTCGGGACAGGGGTCGGCAATCAGCCCCAGCATTTT. Protein sequence: CASSNVGTGVGNQPQHF. The full variable domain, rest sourced from reference TRBV28 and TRBJ1-5, is DVKVTQSSRYLVKRTGEKVFLECVQDMDHENMFWYRQDPGLGLRLIYFSYDVKMKEKGDIPEGYSVSREKKERFSLILESASTNQTSMYLCASSNVGTGVGNQPQHFGDGTRLSIL.

The J gene is TRBJ2-3, the V gene TRBV7-3; TRBD2 matches at 13 bases. CDR1 SGHTA and CDR2 FQGTGA come from the germline V gene. CDR3 size: 16 residues. V lost 5 bases and J lost 2; bases outside the gene matches: 4. The chain's CDR3 is CASSKGTSGTTDTQYF. DNA for the CDR3: TGTGCCAGCAGCAAGGGGACTAGCGGGACCACAGATACGCAGTATTTT.

This rearrangement joins TRBV5-4 to TRBJ2-3, with TRBD2 identical over 13 bases. Germline loops: CDR1 SGHNT, CDR2 YYREEE (reference sequence). This CDR3 is built from 16 residues. V lost 4 bases, J lost 5 bases, and 7 bases stayed unmatched. The DNA for the CDR3 is TGTGCCAGCAGCACTACTAGCGGGGGGGCGGGAGATACGCAGTATTTT. Translated: CASSTTSGGAGDTQYF. Based on the CDR3 plus reference TRBV5-4 and TRBJ2-3, the full variable domain is ETGVTQSPTHLIKTRGQQVTLRCSSQSGHNTVSWYQQALGQGPQFIFQYYREEENGRGNFPPRFSGLQFPNYSSELNVNALELDDSALYLCASSTTSGGAGDTQYFGPGTRLTVL.

A word on this clone: The germline gene is not matched at one end of the junction; a read error may be the cause. This rearrangement joins TRBV5-1 to TRBJ2-5; D not resolved. The tail of the sequence fits TRBJ2-7 better, so the J call may be wrong. The CDR3 sequence is 15 residues long. The germline CDR1 and CDR2 sequences are SGHRS and YFSETQ. The CDR3 sequence is CASGLGGEAYYEQYF. DNA for the CDR3: TGCGCCAGCGGCTTGGGCGGCGAAGCTTACTACGAGCAGTACTTC.

This clone was detected only a few times. The rearrangement uses TRBV5-1 and TRBJ1-1, with TRBD1 as a possible D gene (6 bases). Germline CDR1 SGHRS, CDR2 YFSETQ. The ends were cut back, 2 bases at V and 1 base at J, with 9 bases in the middle. This CDR3 contains 14 residues. CDR3 sequence (DNA): TGCGCCAGCAGCTTTAACAGGGAGAACACTGAAGCTTTCTTT. Protein sequence: CASSFNRENTEAFF. Filled out from reference TRBV5-1 and TRBJ1-1, the complete variable domain reads KAGVTQTPRYLIKTRGQQVTLSCSPISGHRSVSWYQQTPGQGLQFLFEYFSETQRNKGNFPGRFSGRQFSNSRSEMNVSTLELGDSALYLCASSFNRENTEAFFGQGTRLTVV.

The genes are TRBV11-2 and TRBJ1-2; 8 bases map to TRBD1. The CDR3 spans 18 residues. J gave up 3 bases and V 4 bases, and 16 bases lay outside the gene matches. The germline V gene encodes CDR1 SGHAT and CDR2 FQNNGV. CDR3: CASSSRPPDRARDYGYTF. CDR3 nucleotides: TGTGCCAGCAGCTCCCGCCCGCCGGACAGGGCCCGGGACTATGGCTACACCTTC.

This clone showed up just a few times. The chain carries TRBV7-8 and TRBJ1-5; D is ambiguous. The germline gives CDR1 SGHVS, CDR2 FQNEAQ. The CDR3 spans 16 residues. Trimming cost V 1 base and J 6 bases, with 16 bases left between them. The CDR3 region has the DNA TGTGCCAGCAGCTTAGTGGAGGCAGGTCCAGGTCAGCCCCAGCATTTT. Its translation is CASSLVEAGPGQPQHF.

V gene TRBV18 combines with J gene TRBJ2-1; weak D call: TRBD1 (6 bases). The CDR3 contains 13 residues. V shed 1 base and J shed 9 bases, with 10 bases lying between them. Germline CDR1 and CDR2: KGHSH and LQKENI. Here the CDR3 reads CASSPQGDGEQFF. CDR3 sequence (DNA): TGTGCCAGCTCACCACAGGGGGACGGTGAGCAGTTCTTC.

The chain couples TRBV28 to TRBJ1-2; D possibly corresponds to TRBD1 (5 bases). V dropped 8 bases and J dropped 2 bases, with 12 bases sitting between them. The CDR3 is 13 amino acids. CDR1 and CDR2 (germline): MDHEN, SYDVKM. Here the CDR3 DNA reads TGTGCCAGCTTCGGACACGAGAACTATGGCTACACCTTC. The encoded protein is CASFGHENYGYTF.

The J gene is TRBJ1-2, the V gene TRBV27; no firm D call. The length of the CDR3 is 11 residues. Germline CDR1 is MNHEY and CDR2 is SMNVEV (reference sequence). Trimming cost V 8 bases and J 3 bases, with 7 bases left between them. CDR3 bases: TGTGCCAGCCGAGACTACTATGGCTACACCTTC. Translated, it gives CASRDYYGYTF.

In its sample, this clone was seen a few times. CDR3 sequence (DNA): TGTGCCAGCAGCTTTTTTAGTAGCACCGGGGAGCTGTTTTTT. Translation gives CASSFFSSTGELFF. The rearrangement joins TRBV5-6 to TRBJ2-2; D is unclear. CDR3 length: 14 amino acids. Germline assignment: CDR1 SGHDT and CDR2 YYEEEE. Trimming took 2 bases from V and 4 from J, leaving 9 bases between them.